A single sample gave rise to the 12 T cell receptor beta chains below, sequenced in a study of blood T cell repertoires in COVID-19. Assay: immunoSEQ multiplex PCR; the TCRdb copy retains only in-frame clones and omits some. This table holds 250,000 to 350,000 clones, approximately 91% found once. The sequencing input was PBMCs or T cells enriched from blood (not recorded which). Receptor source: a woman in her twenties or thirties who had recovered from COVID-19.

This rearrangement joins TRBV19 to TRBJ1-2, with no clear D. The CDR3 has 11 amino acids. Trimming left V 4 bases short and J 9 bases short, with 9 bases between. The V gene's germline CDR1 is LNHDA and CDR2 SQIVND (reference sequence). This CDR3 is CASSSWPSYTF. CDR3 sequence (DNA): TGTGCCAGTAGTAGTTGGCCCAGCTACACCTTC.

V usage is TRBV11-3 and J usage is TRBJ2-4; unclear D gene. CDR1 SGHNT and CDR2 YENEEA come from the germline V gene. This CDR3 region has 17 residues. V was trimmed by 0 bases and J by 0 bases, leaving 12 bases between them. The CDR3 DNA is TGTGCCAGCAGCTTAGATATTAGTCTCTTAGCCAAAAACATTCAGTACTTC. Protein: CASSLDISLLAKNIQYF.

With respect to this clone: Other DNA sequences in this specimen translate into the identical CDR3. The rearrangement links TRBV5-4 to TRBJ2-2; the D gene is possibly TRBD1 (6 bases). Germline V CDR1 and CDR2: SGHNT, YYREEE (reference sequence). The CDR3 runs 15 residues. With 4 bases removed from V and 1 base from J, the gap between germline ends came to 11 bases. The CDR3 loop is CASSPGQLNTGELFF. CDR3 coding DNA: TGTGCCAGCAGCCCCGGACAGTTGAACACCGGGGAGCTGTTTTTT.

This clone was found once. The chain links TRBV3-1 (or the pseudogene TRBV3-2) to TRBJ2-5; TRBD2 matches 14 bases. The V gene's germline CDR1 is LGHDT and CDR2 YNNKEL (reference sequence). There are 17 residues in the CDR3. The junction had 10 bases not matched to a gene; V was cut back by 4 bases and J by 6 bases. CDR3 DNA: TGTGCCAGCAGCCCCCTTGCCGGGACTAGCGGGGGCAAGACCCAGTACTTC. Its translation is CASSPLAGTSGGKTQYF.

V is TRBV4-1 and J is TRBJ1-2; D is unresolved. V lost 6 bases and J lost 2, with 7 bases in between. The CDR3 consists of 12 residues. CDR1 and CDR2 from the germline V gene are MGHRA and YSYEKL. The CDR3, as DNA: TGCGCCAGCAGTCGGGAGAACTATGGCTACACCTTC. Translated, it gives CASSRENYGYTF.

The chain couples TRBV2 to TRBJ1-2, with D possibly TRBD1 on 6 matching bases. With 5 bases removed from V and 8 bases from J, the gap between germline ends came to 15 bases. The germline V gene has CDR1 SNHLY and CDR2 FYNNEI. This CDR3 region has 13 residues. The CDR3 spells CASSHREKGGYTF. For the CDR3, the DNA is TGTGCCAGCAGTCACAGGGAAAAGGGGGGCTACACCTTC.

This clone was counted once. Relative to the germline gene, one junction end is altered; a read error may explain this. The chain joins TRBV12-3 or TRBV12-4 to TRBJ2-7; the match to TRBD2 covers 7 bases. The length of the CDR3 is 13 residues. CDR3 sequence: CASTSFGGVHHHF. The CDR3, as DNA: TGTGCCAGCACCAGTTTTGGGGGGGTTCACCATCACTTC.

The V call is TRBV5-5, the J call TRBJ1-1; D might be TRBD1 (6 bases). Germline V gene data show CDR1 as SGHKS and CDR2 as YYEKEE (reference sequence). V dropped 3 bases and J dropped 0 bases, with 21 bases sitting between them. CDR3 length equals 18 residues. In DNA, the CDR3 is TGTGCCAGCAGCTCTTTCCCCCAGGGGTTCGGATTGAACACTGAAGCTTTCTTT. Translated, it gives CASSSFPQGFGLNTEAFF.

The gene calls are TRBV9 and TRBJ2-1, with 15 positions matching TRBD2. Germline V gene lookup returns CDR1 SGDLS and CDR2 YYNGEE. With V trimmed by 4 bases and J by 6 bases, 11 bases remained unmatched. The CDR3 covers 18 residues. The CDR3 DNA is TGTGCCAGCAGCCCTAGCCCCCGGACTAGCGGGGGGGCCAATGAGCAGTTCTTC. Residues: CASSPSPRTSGGANEQFF.

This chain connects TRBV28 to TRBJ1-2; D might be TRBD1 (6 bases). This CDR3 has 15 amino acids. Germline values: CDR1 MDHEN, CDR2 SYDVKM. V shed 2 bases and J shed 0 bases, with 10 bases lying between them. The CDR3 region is CASSLRTVSNYGYTF. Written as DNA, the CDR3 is TGTGCCAGCAGTTTACGGACAGTCTCTAACTATGGCTACACCTTC.

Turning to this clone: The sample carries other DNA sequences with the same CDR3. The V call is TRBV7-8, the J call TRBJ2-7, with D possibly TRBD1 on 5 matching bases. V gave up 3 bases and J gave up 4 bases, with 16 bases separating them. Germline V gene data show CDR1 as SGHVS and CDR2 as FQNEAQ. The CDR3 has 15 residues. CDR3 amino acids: CASSFPGQGRYEQYF. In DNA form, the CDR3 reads TGTGCCAGCAGCTTTCCGGGTCAGGGAAGGTACGAGCAGTACTTC.

As DNA, the CDR3 is TGTGCCAGCAGTTTATCTGCGGGAGCCTCGACTTACGAGCAGTACTTC. Translated: CASSLSAGASTYEQYF. V and J are TRBV27 and TRBJ2-7, with 7 bases fitting TRBD2. The CDR3 is 16 amino acids. Germline CDR1 is MNHEY and CDR2 is SMNVEV (reference sequence). V trimming: 0 bases; J trimming: 4 bases; junction bases outside the gene matches: 9.